These 15 T cell receptor beta chains were all obtained from the same sample, sequenced in a study of blood T cells in healthy people across ages. The use of a sample-barcoded 5' primer and a J-beta primer mix characterized a second PCR of roughly 6 to 11 cycles. Each CDR3 protein gets one entry after TCRdb re-called the 5' RACE reads with MiXCR. Counted here are fewer than 700,000 distinct CDR3 sequences, 45% to 55% occurring once; the ten biggest clones make up 20% to 25%. Sequencing was carried out using blood. The receptors stem from a man older than 75 in good health.

This clonotype was seen only a few times. This chain connects TRBV20-1 to TRBJ2-6; D call uncertain. This CDR3 contains 14 residues. Germline CDR1 is DFQATT and CDR2 is SNEGSKA (reference sequence). Trimming pared 6 bases from V and 0 bases from J, leaving 9 bases between. In nucleotides, the CDR3 is TGCAGTGCCGACCCGAGCTCTGGGGCCAACGTCCTGACTTTC. It encodes CSADPSSGANVLTF.

V and J are TRBV29-1 and TRBJ1-1; D call uncertain. Germline CDR1 is SQVTM and CDR2 is ANQGSEA. V was clipped by 7 bases and J by 1 base, with 10 bases between them. The CDR3 is made up of 12 amino acids. CDR3 bases: TGCAGCGCCCCTCTACCGAACACTGAAGCTTTCTTT. The encoded protein is CSAPLPNTEAFF.

This clonotype was found a few times. J is TRBJ2-7 and V is TRBV6-6, with D perhaps TRBD1 (5 bases). The length of the CDR3 is 13 residues. Trimming removed 5 bases from V and 12 bases from J, with 20 bases in between. Germline CDR1 reads MNHNY; CDR2 reads SVGAGI (reference sequence). In DNA, the CDR3 is TGTGCCAGCAGTAGATCTAGGACGGACAAACCGTACTTC. This translates into CASSRSRTDKPYF.

This chain connects TRBV7-9 to TRBJ2-1, with 14 bases that match TRBD2. This CDR3 has 17 residues. Trimming at V came to 11 bases and at J to 0 bases, leaving 9 bases not matched to a gene. The germline V gene has CDR1 SEHNR and CDR2 FQNEAQ (reference sequence). Here the CDR3 DNA reads TGTGCCTCCTGGGGACTAGCGGGGGATAGCTCCTACAATGAGCAGTTCTTC. Protein: CASWGLAGDSSYNEQFF.

The CDR3 region has the DNA TGCGCCAGCAGCGCCGACATTAGGGGCATTCAGTACTTC. It specifies CASSADIRGIQYF. The gene calls are TRBV5-1 and TRBJ2-4, with D perhaps TRBD1 (5 bases). Trimming shortened V by 4 bases and J by 9 bases, and 14 bases separated the two germline ends. Germline values: CDR1 SGHRS, CDR2 YFSETQ. CDR3 length: 13 amino acids.

The chain links TRBV3-1 to TRBJ2-1; 10 bases fit TRBD1. The J call may not be correct, given that the DNA end is closer to TRBJ2-7. Germline values: CDR1 LGHDT, CDR2 YNNKEL (reference sequence). The CDR3 consists of 13 residues. The CDR3 reads CASKDRGAYEQYF. The CDR3 nucleotides read TGTGCCAGTAAGGACAGGGGGGCCTACGAGCAGTACTTC.

Here the CDR3 reads CASSPSRDRDEQYF. The CDR3, as DNA: TGTGCCAGCAGCCCCAGCCGGGACAGGGACGAGCAGTACTTC. The chain uses TRBV28 and TRBJ2-7, with TRBD1 matching 9 bases. The CDR3 loop spans 14 amino acids. The trim removed 6 bases at V and 5 bases at J, leaving 8 bases unmatched. The V gene's germline CDR1 is MDHEN and CDR2 SYDVKM.

This clonotype has more than one count but fewer than ten. A much larger clone sits a single nucleotide away, making a read error possible. V and J are TRBV6-6 and TRBJ2-1; D is perhaps TRBD1 or TRBD2 (5 bases each). The CDR3 is 14 residues long. The germline gives CDR1 MNHNY, CDR2 SVGAGI (reference sequence). The chain's CDR3 is CASTPPGTVDERFF. CDR3 DNA sequence: TGTGCCAGCACACCTCCGGGGACGGTTGATGAGCGGTTCTTC.

The chain combines TRBV20-1 with TRBJ2-1, with 7 bases lining up with TRBD2. Germline V gene lookup returns CDR1 DFQATT and CDR2 SNEGSKA (reference sequence). The CDR3 length is 13 residues. V lost 3 bases to trimming and J lost 10 bases; unmatched junction nucleotides: 9. Written as DNA, the CDR3 is TGCAGTGCTAGCTTCGCGGGAGTCAACGAGCAGTTCTTC. Its protein is CSASFAGVNEQFF.

The chain carries TRBV11-2 and TRBJ2-7; the D gene is possibly TRBD2 (5 bases). The CDR3 extends over 14 amino acids. Germline assignment: CDR1 SGHAT and CDR2 FQNNGV. Trimming stripped 5 bases from V and 3 bases from J, with 14 bases between. CDR3 region: CASSPFLGDYEQYF. As DNA, the CDR3 is TGTGCCAGCAGCCCCTTCTTGGGAGACTACGAGCAGTACTTC. Full variable domain (remainder filled in from reference TRBV11-2 and TRBJ2-7): EAGVAQSPRYKIIEKRQSVAFWCNPISGHATLYWYQQILGQGPKLLIQFQNNGVVDDSQLPKDRFSAERLKGVDSTLKIQPAKLEDSAVYLCASSPFLGDYEQYFGPGTRLTVT.

The chain employs TRBV10-3 and TRBJ2-3; D is perhaps TRBD2 (6 bases). CDR1 ENHRY and CDR2 SYGVKD come from the germline V gene. The germline V and J ends were trimmed by 3 bases and 1 base, with 14 bases remaining between them. The CDR3 length is 16 residues. In DNA, the CDR3 is TGTGCCATCAGTGACAGGGCGGGGACTGGCACAGATACGCAGTATTTT. Its protein is CAISDRAGTGTDTQYF.

This rearrangement joins TRBV5-1 to TRBJ2-1; D may be TRBD1 (5 bases). Trimming cost V 1 base and J 6 bases, with 11 bases left between them. CDR3 length equals 14 residues. The germline V gene encodes CDR1 SGHRS and CDR2 YFSETQ. The CDR3 nucleotides read TGCGCCAGCAGCTTGCTTCAGGGTAGCAATGAGCAGTTCTTC. This gives the protein CASSLLQGSNEQFF.

The gene calls are TRBV6-6 and TRBJ1-6; weak D call: TRBD1 (5 bases). The CDR3 totals 15 residues. Per germline, CDR1 MNHNY and CDR2 SVGAGI (reference sequence). Between the trimmed V and J ends, which lost 0 bases and 7 bases, there was a span of 10 bases. CDR3 bases: TGTGCCAGCAGTTACTCGGGGCAGGACAATTCACCCCTCCACTTT. Translating gives CASSYSGQDNSPLHF.

The chain combines TRBV20-1 with TRBJ2-3, with D tentatively TRBD2 (7 bases). The CDR3 is made up of 15 amino acids. Deletions cut 3 bases from V and 2 bases from J, with 15 bases between. Germline V lookup: CDR1 DFQATT, CDR2 SNEGSKA (reference sequence). CDR3 nucleotides: TGCAGTGCTAGTACGGGGGGCTACTACACAGATACGCAGTATTTT. Protein product: CSASTGGYYTDTQYF.

The chain carries TRBV7-3 and TRBJ1-3; D unresolved. Looked up from germline, CDR1 is SGHTA and CDR2 is FQGTGA. Trimming stripped 4 bases from V and 0 bases from J, with 10 bases between. The CDR3 totals 15 residues. The CDR3 region is CASSSQARSGNTIYF. CDR3 coding DNA: TGTGCCAGCAGCTCCCAGGCACGCTCTGGAAACACCATATATTTT.